The text below deals with one TCR beta chain. Its antigen remains unidentified. This entry comes from a study of T cell repertoires in cytomegalovirus infection. The wider study: CMV epitopes in the study were HLA-C-restricted (recently identified) and HLA-B-restricted (well studied). From public TCR beta signatures came an indication of both CMV infection and matching HLA type.

Findings and caveats of the study: Ex vivo, HLA-C-restricted CMV-specific TCR beta clonotypes prevailed over the rest of the response. Of the TCR beta families, the public ones yielded a cumulative frequency that identified carriers of CMV plus the relevant HLA.

MiXCR was run by TCRdb on the reads, yielding one entry per CDR3 protein. Here the sample spans around 140,000 distinct CDR3 sequences, over 25% being singletons. Here the sequenced sample was CD8+ T cells from cultured PBMCs, taken from culture after CMV antigen stimulation. This sequence was found in a human donor in good health (CMV status not recorded). Some clones in this sample may be carry-over from other donors' samples.

This chain's CDR3 is CASSTGTGEREQFF. The CDR3, as DNA: TGTGCCAGTAGTACCGGGACAGGGGAACGTGAGCAGTTCTTC. The rearrangement links TRBV19 to TRBJ2-1; 10 bases align to TRBD1. V lost 4 bases and J lost 9; bases outside the gene matches: 6. The CDR3 runs 14 residues. Germline-derived CDR1 and CDR2 are LNHDA and SQIVND (reference sequence).